This note documents a single T cell receptor (beta chain) sequence. The entry originates in a study of blood T cell repertoires in COVID-19. Study in general: Both acute and convalescent COVID-19 samples were obtained from the United States, Italy and Spain. T cells, B-cell-depleted T cells, or PBMCs provided the cDNA or gDNA that served as material.

Original analysis: How many nucleated cells were present was estimated from reference gene primer amplification. Method: immunoSEQ multiplex PCR; TCRdb's copy keeps in-frame clones and lacks some. V and J calls and clone size follow that table, whereas D and trimming were derived from the DNA. Of 95,000 to 150,000 clones in the sample, 60% to 85% were seen once. CDR1 is KGHSH, CDR2 LQKENI, per germline. CDR3 length: 15 residues. V shed 3 bases and J shed 7 bases, with 15 bases lying between them. This clonotype was sampled from a man aged 65 to 85 with acute or convalescent COVID-19. The sequencing input was peripheral blood. The chain joins TRBV18 to TRBJ2-2, with D tentatively TRBD1 (5 bases). CDR3 residues: CASSPAQGGYGELFF. CDR3 bases: TGTGCCAGCTCACCCGCGCAGGGTGGGTACGGGGAGCTGTTTTTT.